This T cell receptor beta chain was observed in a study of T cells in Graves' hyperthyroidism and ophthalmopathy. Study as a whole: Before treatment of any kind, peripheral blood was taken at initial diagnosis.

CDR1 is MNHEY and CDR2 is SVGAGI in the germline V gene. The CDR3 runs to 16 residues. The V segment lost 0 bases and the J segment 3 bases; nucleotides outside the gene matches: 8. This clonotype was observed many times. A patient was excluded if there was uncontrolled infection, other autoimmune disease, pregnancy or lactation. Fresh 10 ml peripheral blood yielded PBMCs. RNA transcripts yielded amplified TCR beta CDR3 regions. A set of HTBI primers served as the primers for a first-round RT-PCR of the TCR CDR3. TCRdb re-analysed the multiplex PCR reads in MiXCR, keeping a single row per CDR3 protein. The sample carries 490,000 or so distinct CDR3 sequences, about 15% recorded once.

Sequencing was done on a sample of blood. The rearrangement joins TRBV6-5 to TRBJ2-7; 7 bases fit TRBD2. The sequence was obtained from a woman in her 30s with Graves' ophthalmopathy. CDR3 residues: CASSYSISASGYEQYF. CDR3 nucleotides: TGTGCCAGCAGTTACTCGATTTCGGCTAGCGGCTACGAGCAGTACTTC.